Below are 27 T cell receptor beta chains sequenced from a single sample in a study of human T cells and chemical hapten exposure. TCRdb ran MiXCR on the RACE reads and lists one entry per CDR3 protein. The sample shows some 200,000 distinct CDR3 sequences, 20% to 25% of them seen only once. The time point here: patch test 1, 2 weeks after DPC sensitization. Treatment meaning: therapeutic diphenylcyclopropenone sensitization with weekly scalp DPC. Here the sequenced sample was whole blood, taken in connection with sensitization to the hapten diphenylcyclopropenone (DPC). Receptor source: a woman in her forties or fifties with alopecia areata. Some clones in this sample may be carry-over from other donors' samples.

This clonotype was detected only a few times. The J gene is TRBJ2-7, the V gene TRBV29-1, with D uncertain. V lost 4 bases and J lost 0, with 4 bases in between. There are 11 residues in the CDR3. The V gene's germline CDR1 is SQVTM and CDR2 ANQGSEA. The CDR3 protein is CSVVTSYEQYF. The CDR3 coding sequence is TGCAGCGTTGTGACCTCCTACGAGCAGTACTTC.

This clonotype was observed a handful of times. This chain links TRBV29-1 with TRBJ2-2; no clear D. Trimming cost V 5 bases and J 2 bases, with 6 bases left between them. The CDR3 totals 12 residues. CDR1 is SQVTM and CDR2 is ANQGSEA in the germline V gene. The CDR3 loop is CSVLRNTGELFF. Here the CDR3 DNA reads TGCAGCGTTCTAAGAAACACCGGGGAGCTGTTTTTT.

This chain connects TRBV6-2 or TRBV6-3 to TRBJ1-5; no firm D call. This CDR3 has 14 residues. The germline V and J ends were trimmed by 8 bases and 3 bases, with 14 bases remaining between them. Germline CDR1 MNHEY, CDR2 SVGEGT. Written as DNA, the CDR3 is TGTGCCAGCCTGGGGTCCAGATACAATCAGCCCCAGCATTTT. It yields the protein CASLGSRYNQPQHF.

This chain links TRBV27 with TRBJ2-3; D might be TRBD1 or TRBD2, each matching 5 bases. Trimming left V 8 bases short and J 0 bases short, with 9 bases between. The CDR3 is 13 amino acids. CDR1 is MNHEY and CDR2 is SMNVEV in the germline V gene (reference sequence). The CDR3 DNA sequence: TGTGCCAGCGGGTGGGGGAGCACAGATACGCAGTATTTT. Its translation is CASGWGSTDTQYF.

Only a few counts were recorded for this clonotype. The V and J genes are TRBV20-1 and TRBJ1-3; 8 positions agree with TRBD1. The germline gives CDR1 DFQATT, CDR2 SNEGSKA (reference sequence). V was pared by 5 bases and J by 2 bases, with 5 bases of the junction left unmatched. CDR3 length: 14 amino acids. The CDR3, as DNA: TGCAGTGCTTCGACAGGGGTTCCTGGAAACACCATATATTTT. Amino acid sequence: CSASTGVPGNTIYF.

The rearrangement joins TRBV20-1 to TRBJ1-1, with D possibly matching TRBD1 (5 bases). The CDR3 covers 14 residues. Looked up from germline, CDR1 is DFQATT and CDR2 is SNEGSKA (reference sequence). Between the trimmed V and J ends, which lost 6 bases and 3 bases, there was a span of 17 bases. CDR3 residues: CSALSPPGYTEAFF. As DNA, the CDR3 is TGCAGTGCCCTCTCTCCTCCAGGGTACACTGAAGCTTTCTTT.

The J gene is TRBJ2-1, the V gene TRBV2; 10 bases are a match to TRBD2. Germline loops: CDR1 SNHLY, CDR2 FYNNEI. The CDR3 length is 15 residues. The V gene end was trimmed by 5 bases and the J gene end by 6 bases; junction bases not matched to a gene: 7. As DNA, the CDR3 is TGTGCCAGCAGTCCCGCTAGCGGGAGTTTCAATGAGCAGTTCTTC. This sequence encodes CASSPASGSFNEQFF.

This clonotype has more than one count but fewer than ten. The chain is built from TRBV12-3 or TRBV12-4 and TRBJ1-1, with no clear D. Trimming shortened V by 8 bases and J by 1 base, and 11 bases separated the two germline ends. This CDR3 region has 13 residues. CDR3 protein: CASGPLKNTEAFF. CDR3 sequence (DNA): TGTGCCAGCGGGCCCTTGAAGAACACTGAAGCTTTCTTT.

This clonotype came up a few times. The chain uses TRBV27 and TRBJ2-2, with TRBD2 matching 7 bases. CDR1 and CDR2 (germline): MNHEY, SMNVEV (reference sequence). The CDR3 has 15 amino acids. The J segment lost 4 bases and the V segment lost 5 bases, leaving 7 bases of the junction unmatched. The DNA for the CDR3 is TGTGCCAGCAGTCCCAGGACTAGTCTCACCGGGGAGCTGTTTTTT. It encodes CASSPRTSLTGELFF.

This clonotype has a count of ten or more. This chain links TRBV5-6 with TRBJ2-6; weak D call: TRBD1 (6 bases). The V end was cut by 3 bases, the J end by 2 bases, with 9 bases between. Germline CDR1 and CDR2: SGHDT and YYEEEE. CDR3 length: 15 residues. The CDR3 region is CASSWDIAGANVLTF. The DNA of the CDR3 is TGTGCCAGCAGCTGGGACATTGCTGGGGCCAACGTCCTGACTTTC. Based on the CDR3 plus reference TRBV5-6 and TRBJ2-6, the full variable domain is DAGVTQSPTHLIKTRGQQVTLRCSPKSGHDTVSWYQQALGQGPQFIFQYYEEEERQRGNFPDRFSGHQFPNYSSELNVNALLLGDSALYLCASSWDIAGANVLTFGAGSRLTVL.

The chain couples TRBV6-6 to TRBJ1-6; D perhaps matches TRBD1 (5 bases). CDR3 length: 15 residues. V dropped 6 bases and J dropped 5 bases, with 14 bases sitting between them. Germline V gives CDR1 MNHNY, CDR2 SVGAGI (reference sequence). The chain's CDR3 is CASRSTGTDNSPLHF. CDR3 nucleotide sequence: TGTGCCAGCAGATCCACCGGGACCGATAATTCACCCCTCCACTTT.

The CDR3, as DNA: TGCGCCAGCAGCCCAGTCTTTAGGGTCTCGCAAGAGACCCAGTACTTC. The encoded protein is CASSPVFRVSQETQYF. The rearrangement links TRBV5-1 to TRBJ2-5, with unresolved D. V was trimmed by 4 bases and J by 2 bases, leaving 18 bases between them. Germline assignment: CDR1 SGHRS and CDR2 YFSETQ. The CDR3 is made up of 16 amino acids.

This clonotype was picked up a small number of times. V gene TRBV20-1 combines with J gene TRBJ2-7, with 10 positions matching TRBD1. CDR1 and CDR2 from the germline V gene are DFQATT and SNEGSKA (reference sequence). The CDR3 is 17 amino acids. Trimming at V came to 1 base and at J to 2 bases, leaving 11 bases not matched to a gene. CDR3 amino acids: CSARGSLGDRGAYEQYF. The CDR3, as DNA: TGCAGTGCTAGAGGATCCCTTGGGGACAGGGGTGCCTACGAGCAGTACTTC.

This clonotype was counted once. The chain combines TRBV10-2 with TRBJ2-3; TRBD2 agrees at 14 bases. Germline trimming cut 6 bases from V and 6 bases from J; bases unmatched to any gene: 8. The CDR3 runs 16 residues. The germline V gene encodes CDR1 WSHSY and CDR2 SAAADI. This CDR3 is CASSPGLAGGEDTQYF. The CDR3, as DNA: TGCGCCAGCAGCCCCGGACTAGCGGGAGGAGAGGATACGCAGTATTTT.

This clonotype came up many times. The V and J genes are TRBV10-3 and TRBJ2-7, with 8 bases matching TRBD1. The length of the CDR3 is 15 residues. The germline CDR1 and CDR2 sequences are ENHRY and SYGVKD. The ends lost 0 bases at V and 6 bases at J; junction bases unmatched: 7. CDR3 loop: CAISESAQGAREQYF. The CDR3 coding sequence is TGTGCCATCAGTGAGTCGGCGCAGGGGGCGCGCGAGCAGTACTTC.

The V and J genes are TRBV18 and TRBJ2-7, with 8 bases matching TRBD1. This CDR3 region has 16 residues. The ends lost 0 bases at V and 2 bases at J; junction bases unmatched: 6. Germline CDR1 reads KGHSH; CDR2 reads LQKENI. CDR3 in DNA: TGTGCCAGCTCACCACCCGGGACAGGAGCTCCCTACGAGCAGTACTTC. Its protein product is CASSPPGTGAPYEQYF.

In its sample, this clonotype was seen a few times. The V call is TRBV12-3 or TRBV12-4, the J call TRBJ1-5, with D possibly matching TRBD1 (6 bases). V dropped 3 bases and J dropped 4 bases, with 13 bases sitting between them. The CDR3 has 15 amino acids. This CDR3 reads CASSLVRQGNQPQHF. As DNA, the CDR3 is TGTGCCAGCAGTTTGGTCAGGCAGGGGAATCAGCCCCAGCATTTT.

For the CDR3, the DNA is TGTGCCAGCACCTTACAGGGGAACACAGATACGCAGTATTTT. It specifies CASTLQGNTDTQYF. The rearrangement uses TRBV6-6 and TRBJ2-3; 7 positions agree with TRBD1. The CDR3 length is 14 residues. The germline V gene has CDR1 MNHNY and CDR2 SVGAGI (reference sequence). Unmatched junction bases numbered 6, after V lost 7 bases and J lost 2 bases.

This clonotype has only a few counts. The rearrangement uses TRBV29-1 and TRBJ1-1, with D possibly being TRBD1 (5 bases). Looked up from germline, CDR1 is SQVTM and CDR2 is ANQGSEA. V gave up 4 bases and J gave up 1 base, with 16 bases separating them. This CDR3 is 15 amino acids long. The CDR3 DNA reads as TGCAGCGTTGTGGGGATCGGGACCTCGAACACTGAAGCTTTCTTT. Translation: CSVVGIGTSNTEAFF.

Written as DNA, the CDR3 is TGTGCCACCAGTGATTTTGATCCCGTGACTAGCGGGAGGGCCGGGGCCAAAAACATTCAGTACTTC. This codes for CATSDFDPVTSGRAGAKNIQYF. The V gene is TRBV24-1, the J gene TRBJ2-4, with 14 positions matching TRBD2. With V trimmed by 1 base and J by 1 base, 14 bases remained unmatched. The CDR3 is 22 amino acids. Germline loops: CDR1 KGHDR, CDR2 SFDVKD.

This clonotype showed up just a few times. The chain links TRBV21-1 to TRBJ1-5; the table assigns TRBD1, which was not confirmed against the DNA. TRBV21-1 is marked as a pseudogene. The CDR3 has 17 amino acids. CDR3 protein: CASSKARVSPSNQPQHF. CDR3 DNA sequence: TGTGCCAGCAGCAAAGCGAGGGTATCCCCCAGCAATCAGCCCCAGCATTTT.

The V call is TRBV12-3 or TRBV12-4, the J call TRBJ1-1; no reliable D call. There are 14 residues in the CDR3. V lost 1 base and J 7 bases, leaving 13 bases between the germline ends. CDR3 amino acids: CASSLGRTSDEAFF. The CDR3 bases are TGTGCCAGCAGTTTAGGGCGGACTTCGGATGAAGCTTTCTTT.

This chain joins TRBV6-2 or TRBV6-3 and TRBJ2-1, with 9 bases identical to TRBD1. The CDR3 runs to 15 residues. The V gene's germline CDR1 is MNHEY and CDR2 SVGEGT. With 0 bases clipped from V and 6 bases from J, the junction kept 3 bases outside the gene matches. Written as DNA, the CDR3 is TGTGCCAGCAGTTACTCCGACAGGGGGGTCAATGAGCAGTTCTTC. It yields the protein CASSYSDRGVNEQFF.

Only a few counts were recorded for this clonotype. The chain couples TRBV2 to TRBJ2-7, with D possibly TRBD1 on 6 matching bases. The V and J ends lost 6 bases and 0 bases respectively, with 12 bases between them. Germline-derived CDR1 and CDR2 are SNHLY and FYNNEI. The CDR3 length is 14 residues. The CDR3 loop reads CASREQGSSYEQYF. The CDR3 DNA reads as TGTGCCAGCAGAGAACAGGGTTCCTCCTACGAGCAGTACTTC.

The CDR3 reads CSASSTGLAGRYNEQFF. DNA for the CDR3: TGCAGTGCTAGCTCGACAGGACTAGCGGGGCGTTACAATGAGCAGTTCTTC. V gene TRBV20-1 combines with J gene TRBJ2-1; TRBD2 matches at 12 bases. Germline CDR1 is DFQATT and CDR2 is SNEGSKA (reference sequence). The CDR3 is 17 amino acids. J lost 4 bases, V lost 3 bases, and 10 bases had no gene match.

CDR3 DNA sequence: TGCGCCAGCAGTAATTCATGGACAGGGACCTCCTACGAGCAGTACTTC. Residues: CASSNSWTGTSYEQYF. The rearrangement joins TRBV10-2 to TRBJ2-7; 8 bases line up with TRBD1. Germline V gives CDR1 WSHSY, CDR2 SAAADI. The J segment lost 0 bases and the V segment lost 5 bases, leaving 9 bases of the junction unmatched. The CDR3 spans 16 residues.

V usage is TRBV7-9 and J usage is TRBJ1-1; D is unclear. This CDR3 has 13 residues. V gave up 3 bases and J gave up 6 bases, with 11 bases separating them. Germline V lookup: CDR1 SEHNR, CDR2 FQNEAQ (reference sequence). The DNA of the CDR3 is TGTGCCAGCAGCTTGGCCGGGAGAGCTGAAGCTTTCTTT. Residues: CASSLAGRAEAFF.